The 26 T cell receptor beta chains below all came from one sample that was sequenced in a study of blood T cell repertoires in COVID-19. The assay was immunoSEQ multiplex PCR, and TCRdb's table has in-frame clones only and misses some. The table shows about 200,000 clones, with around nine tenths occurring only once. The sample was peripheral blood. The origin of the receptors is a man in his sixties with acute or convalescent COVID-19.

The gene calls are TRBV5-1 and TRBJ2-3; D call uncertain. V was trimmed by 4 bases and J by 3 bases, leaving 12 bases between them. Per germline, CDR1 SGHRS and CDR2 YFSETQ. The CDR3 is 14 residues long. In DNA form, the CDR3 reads TGCGCCAGCAGCATGCAGGTCCGAACAGATACGCAGTATTTT. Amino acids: CASSMQVRTDTQYF.

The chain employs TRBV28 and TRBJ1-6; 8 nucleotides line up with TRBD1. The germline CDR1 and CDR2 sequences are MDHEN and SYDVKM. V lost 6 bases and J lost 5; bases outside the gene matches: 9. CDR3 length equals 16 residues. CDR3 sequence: CASRPRDRPNNSPLHF. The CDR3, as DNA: TGTGCCAGCAGACCTAGGGACAGGCCTAATAATTCACCCCTCCACTTT.

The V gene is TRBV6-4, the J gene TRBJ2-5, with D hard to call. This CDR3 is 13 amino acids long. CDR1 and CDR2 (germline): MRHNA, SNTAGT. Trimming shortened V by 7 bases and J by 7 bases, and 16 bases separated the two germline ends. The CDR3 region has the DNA TGTGCCAGCACCCCGGGTGGCCCCGGGACCCAGTACTTC. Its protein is CASTPGGPGTQYF.

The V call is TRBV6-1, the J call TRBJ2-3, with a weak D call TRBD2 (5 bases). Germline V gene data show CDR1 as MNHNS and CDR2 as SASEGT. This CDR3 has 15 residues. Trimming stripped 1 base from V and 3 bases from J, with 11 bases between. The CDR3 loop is CASSEVWTATDTQYF. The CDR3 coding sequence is TGTGCCAGCAGTGAAGTCTGGACTGCAACAGATACGCAGTATTTT.

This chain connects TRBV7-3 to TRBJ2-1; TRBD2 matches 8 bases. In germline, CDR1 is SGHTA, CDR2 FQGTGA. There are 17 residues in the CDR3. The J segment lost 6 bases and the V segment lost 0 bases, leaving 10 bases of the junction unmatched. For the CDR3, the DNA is TGTGCCAGCAGCTTAACGCGGGGACGGGAGGGATCCAATGAGCAGTTCTTC. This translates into CASSLTRGREGSNEQFF.

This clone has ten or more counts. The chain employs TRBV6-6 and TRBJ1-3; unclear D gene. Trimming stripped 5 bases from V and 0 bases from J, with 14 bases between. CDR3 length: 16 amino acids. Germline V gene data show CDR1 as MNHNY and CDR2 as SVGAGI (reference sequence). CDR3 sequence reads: CASSRGMRVSGNTIYF. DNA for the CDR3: TGTGCCAGCAGTCGAGGGATGAGGGTCTCTGGAAACACCATATATTTT.

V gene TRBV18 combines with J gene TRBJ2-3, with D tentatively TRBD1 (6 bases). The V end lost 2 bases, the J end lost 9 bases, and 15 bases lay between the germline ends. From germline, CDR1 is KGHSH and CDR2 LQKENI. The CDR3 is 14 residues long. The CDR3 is CASSPDADSRTQYF. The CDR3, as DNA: TGTGCCAGCTCACCAGACGCGGACAGTAGGACGCAGTATTTT.

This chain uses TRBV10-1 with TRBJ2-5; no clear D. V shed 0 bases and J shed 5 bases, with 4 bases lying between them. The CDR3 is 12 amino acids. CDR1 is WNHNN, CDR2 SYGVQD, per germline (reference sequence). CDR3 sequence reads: CASSESRETQYF. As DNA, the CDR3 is TGCGCCAGCAGTGAGTCACGGGAGACCCAGTACTTC.

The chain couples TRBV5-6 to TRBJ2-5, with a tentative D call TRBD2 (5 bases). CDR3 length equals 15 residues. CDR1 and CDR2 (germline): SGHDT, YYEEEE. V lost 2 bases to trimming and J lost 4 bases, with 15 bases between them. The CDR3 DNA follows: TGTGCCAGCAGCTTTACGACGGGAAACCGAGAGACCCAGTACTTC. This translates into CASSFTTGNRETQYF. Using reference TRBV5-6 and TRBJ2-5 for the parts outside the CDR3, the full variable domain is DAGVTQSPTHLIKTRGQQVTLRCSPKSGHDTVSWYQQALGQGPQFIFQYYEEEERQRGNFPDRFSGHQFPNYSSELNVNALLLGDSALYLCASSFTTGNRETQYFGPGTRLLVL.

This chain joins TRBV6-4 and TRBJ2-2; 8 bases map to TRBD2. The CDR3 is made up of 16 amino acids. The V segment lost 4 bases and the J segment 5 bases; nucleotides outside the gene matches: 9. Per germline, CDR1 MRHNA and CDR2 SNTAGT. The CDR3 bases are TGTGCCAGCAGTGTTGATCCAGCGGGGGTAACCGGGGAGCTGTTTTTT. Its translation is CASSVDPAGVTGELFF.

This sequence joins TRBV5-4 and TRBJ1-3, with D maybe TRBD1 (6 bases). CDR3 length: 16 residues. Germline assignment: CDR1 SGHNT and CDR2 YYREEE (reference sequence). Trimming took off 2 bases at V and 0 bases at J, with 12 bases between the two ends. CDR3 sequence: CASSLGAGASGNTIYF. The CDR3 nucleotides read TGTGCCAGCAGCTTAGGGGCAGGGGCCTCTGGAAACACCATATATTTT.

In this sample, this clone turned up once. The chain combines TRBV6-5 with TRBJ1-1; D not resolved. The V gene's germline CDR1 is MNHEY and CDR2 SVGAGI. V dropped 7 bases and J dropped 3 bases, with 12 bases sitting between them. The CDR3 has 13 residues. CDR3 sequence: CASITNGDTEAFF. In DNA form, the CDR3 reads TGTGCCAGCATCACCAACGGGGACACTGAAGCTTTCTTT.

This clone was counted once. The CDR3 here is CASSRRQGGNEKLFF. CDR3 DNA sequence: TGTGCCAGCAGCCGACGACAGGGAGGAAATGAAAAACTGTTTTTT. The chain joins TRBV5-5 to TRBJ1-4; 7 bases map to TRBD1. The length of the CDR3 is 15 residues. Trimming took 4 bases from V and 5 from J; bases not matched to a gene: 8. Germline V gives CDR1 SGHKS, CDR2 YYEKEE (reference sequence).

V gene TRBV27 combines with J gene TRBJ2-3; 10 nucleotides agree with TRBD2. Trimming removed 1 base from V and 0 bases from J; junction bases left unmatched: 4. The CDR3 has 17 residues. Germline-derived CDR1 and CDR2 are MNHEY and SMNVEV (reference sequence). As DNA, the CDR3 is TGTGCCAGCAGTTTATTGAGCGGGGGGGCTAGCACAGATACGCAGTATTTT. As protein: CASSLLSGGASTDTQYF.

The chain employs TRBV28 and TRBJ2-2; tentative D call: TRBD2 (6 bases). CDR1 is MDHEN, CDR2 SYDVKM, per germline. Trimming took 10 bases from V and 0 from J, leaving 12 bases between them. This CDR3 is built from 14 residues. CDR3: CATLRGTNTGELFF. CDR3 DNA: TGTGCCACTCTCCGGGGGACGAACACCGGGGAGCTGTTTTTT. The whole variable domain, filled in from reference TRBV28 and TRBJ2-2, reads DVKVTQSSRYLVKRTGEKVFLECVQDMDHENMFWYRQDPGLGLRLIYFSYDVKMKEKGDIPEGYSVSREKKERFSLILESASTNQTSMYLCATLRGTNTGELFFGEGSRLTVL.

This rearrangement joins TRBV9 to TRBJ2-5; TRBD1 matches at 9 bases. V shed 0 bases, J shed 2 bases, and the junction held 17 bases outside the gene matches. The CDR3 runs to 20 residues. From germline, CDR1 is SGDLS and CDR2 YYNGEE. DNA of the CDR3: TGTGCCAGCAGCGTAGAGGGGGTGACAGGGGGGCCCCTACCTCAAGAGACCCAGTACTTC. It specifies CASSVEGVTGGPLPQETQYF.

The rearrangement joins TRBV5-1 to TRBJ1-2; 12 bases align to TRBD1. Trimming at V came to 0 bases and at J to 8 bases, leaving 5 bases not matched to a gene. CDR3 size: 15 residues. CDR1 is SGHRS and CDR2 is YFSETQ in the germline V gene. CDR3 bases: TGCGCCAGCAGCTTGGTAGGGACAGGGGGCCGAGGCTACACCTTC. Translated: CASSLVGTGGRGYTF.

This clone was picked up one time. The CDR3 DNA follows: TGTGCCAGCAGCCCCGGGACTAGCGGGGGGGCGGGTGAGCAGTTCTTC. Translating gives CASSPGTSGGAGEQFF. The chain recombines TRBV7-9 with TRBJ2-1, with 16 bases aligning to TRBD2. Germline V gene data show CDR1 as SEHNR and CDR2 as FQNEAQ (reference sequence). The CDR3 has 16 residues. V trimming: 5 bases; J trimming: 9 bases; junction bases outside the gene matches: 7.

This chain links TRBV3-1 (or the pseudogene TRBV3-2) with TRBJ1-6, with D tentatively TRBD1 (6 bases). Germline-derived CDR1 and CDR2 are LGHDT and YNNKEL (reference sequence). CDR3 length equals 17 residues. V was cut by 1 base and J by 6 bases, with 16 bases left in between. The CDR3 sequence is CASSQVLGRGGNSPLHF. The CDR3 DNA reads TGTGCCAGCAGCCAAGTATTAGGCAGGGGTGGTAATTCACCCCTCCACTTT.

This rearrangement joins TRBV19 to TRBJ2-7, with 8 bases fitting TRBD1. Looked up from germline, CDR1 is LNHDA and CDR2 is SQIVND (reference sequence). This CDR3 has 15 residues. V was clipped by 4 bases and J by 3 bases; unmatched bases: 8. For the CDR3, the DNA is TGTGCCAGTAGTAGGGGGACAGGAGGGGACTACGAGCAGTACTTC. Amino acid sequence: CASSRGTGGDYEQYF. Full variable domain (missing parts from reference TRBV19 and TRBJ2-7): DGGITQSPKYLFRKEGQNVTLSCEQNLNHDAMYWYRQDPGQGLRLIYYSQIVNDFQKGDIAEGYSVSREKKESFPLTVTSAQKNPTAFYLCASSRGTGGDYEQYFGPGTRLTVT.

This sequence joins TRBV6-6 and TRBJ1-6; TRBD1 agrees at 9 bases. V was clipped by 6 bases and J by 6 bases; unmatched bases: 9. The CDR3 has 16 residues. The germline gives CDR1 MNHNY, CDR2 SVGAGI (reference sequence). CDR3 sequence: CASSPGQGPSNSPLHF. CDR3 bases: TGTGCCAGCAGCCCCGGACAGGGGCCGTCTAATTCACCCCTCCACTTT.

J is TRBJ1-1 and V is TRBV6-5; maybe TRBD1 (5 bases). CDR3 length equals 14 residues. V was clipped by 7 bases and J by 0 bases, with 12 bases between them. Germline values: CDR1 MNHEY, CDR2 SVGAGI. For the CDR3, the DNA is TGTGCCAGCACGAAGGGGCCGCTGAACACTGAAGCTTTCTTT. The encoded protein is CASTKGPLNTEAFF.

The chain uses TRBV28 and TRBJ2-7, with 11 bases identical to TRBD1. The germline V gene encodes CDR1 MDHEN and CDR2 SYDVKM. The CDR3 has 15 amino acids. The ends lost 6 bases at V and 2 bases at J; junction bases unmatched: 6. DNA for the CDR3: TGTGCCAGCAGCTCTCCGGGACAGGGGGCCTACGAGCAGTACTTC. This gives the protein CASSSPGQGAYEQYF.

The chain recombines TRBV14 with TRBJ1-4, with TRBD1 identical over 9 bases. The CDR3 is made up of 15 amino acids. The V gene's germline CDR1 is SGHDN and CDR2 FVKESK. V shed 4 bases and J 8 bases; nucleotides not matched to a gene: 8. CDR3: CASSPTGTGLEKLFF. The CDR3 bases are TGTGCCAGCAGCCCCACCGGGACAGGGCTAGAAAAACTGTTTTTT.

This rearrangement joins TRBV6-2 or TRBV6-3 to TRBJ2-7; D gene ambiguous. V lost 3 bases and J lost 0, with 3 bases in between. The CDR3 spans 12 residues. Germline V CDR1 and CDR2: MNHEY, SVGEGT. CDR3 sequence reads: CASSYYSYEQYF. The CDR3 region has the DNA TGTGCCAGCAGTTATTACTCCTACGAGCAGTACTTC.

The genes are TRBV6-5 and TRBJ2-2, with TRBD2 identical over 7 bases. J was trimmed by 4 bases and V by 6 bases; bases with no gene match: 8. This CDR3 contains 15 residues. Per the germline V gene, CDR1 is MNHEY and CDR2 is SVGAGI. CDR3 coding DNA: TGTGCCAGCAGGGACCTAGCGGTCCCCACCGGGGAGCTGTTTTTT. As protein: CASRDLAVPTGELFF.